This entry is about one T cell receptor beta chain. Together with a sample-barcoded 5' primer, a J-beta primer mix was included in a second PCR lasting about 6 to 12 cycles. Through a template-switch adaptor with 12 random nucleotides, each cDNA molecule received a tag. TCRdb redid the calling of the 5' RACE reads with MiXCR, one entry per CDR3 protein. The sample consists of fewer than 1.5 million distinct CDR3 sequences, 42% of them appearing once. V gave up 6 bases and J gave up 2 bases, with 10 bases separating them. CDR1 and CDR2 (germline): MDHEN, SYDVKM. This CDR3 region has 13 residues. The source of the sample is a study of blood T cells in healthy people across ages.

This chain links TRBV28 with TRBJ1-2, with unresolved D. The sequence came from a woman between 18 and 29 years old in good health. The sequencing sample was made of blood. CDR3 DNA: TGTGCCAGCAGGTTTTTAGAAAACTATGGCTACACCTTC. Its translation: CASRFLENYGYTF.